The clone carrying this TCR beta chain came up many times. CDR3 length: 16 amino acids. CDR1 and CDR2 (germline): ENHRY, SYGVKD. The V end lost 2 bases, the J end lost 1 base, and 11 bases lay between the germline ends. First-strand cDNA relied on TRAV- and TRBV-specific primers spanning alpha and beta chains. The authors amplified TCRs for 20 to 25 PCR cycles with a constant-region primer and a V-primer adapter. MiXCR, run by TCRdb on the reads, gives a single entry per CDR3 protein. Here the sample spans more than 90,000 distinct CDR3 sequences, around 21% being singletons. These data originate in a study of low-dose radiotherapy and immunotherapy resistance in tumors. Study-level information: Oral aspirin 300 mg was taken by patients daily for four cycles from cycle 1 day 1.

Time point given: after trial treatment. Treatment indicated: LDRT plus nivolumab, ipilimumab, low-dose cyclophosphamide and aspirin (RACIN trial). Qualifying patients carried advanced solid tumors devoid of tumor-infiltrating lymphocytes. The sample was PBMCs, taken after low-dose radiotherapy plus immunotherapy. This sequence joins TRBV10-3 and TRBJ2-2, with D possibly being TRBD2 (6 bases). The sequence came from a male donor with prostate cancer. CDR3 nucleotide sequence: TGTGCCATCAGTGAGGCGGGACCGAAGAACACCGGGGAGCTGTTTTTT. This codes for CAISEAGPKNTGELFF.